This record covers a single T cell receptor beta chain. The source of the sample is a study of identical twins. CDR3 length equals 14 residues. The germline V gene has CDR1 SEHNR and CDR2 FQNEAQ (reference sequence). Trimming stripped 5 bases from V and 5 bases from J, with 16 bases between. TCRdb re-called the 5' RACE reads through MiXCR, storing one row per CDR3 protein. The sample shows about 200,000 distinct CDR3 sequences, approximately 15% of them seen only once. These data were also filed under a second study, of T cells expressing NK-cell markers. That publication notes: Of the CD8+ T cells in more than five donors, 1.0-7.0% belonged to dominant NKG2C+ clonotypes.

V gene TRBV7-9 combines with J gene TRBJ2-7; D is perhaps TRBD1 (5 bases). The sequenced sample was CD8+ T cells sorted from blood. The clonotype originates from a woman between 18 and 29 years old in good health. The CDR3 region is CASSGQGTGNEQYF. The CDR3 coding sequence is TGTGCCAGCAGCGGACAAGGTACAGGCAACGAGCAGTACTTC.